This is a list of T cell receptor beta chains from one sample in a study of CD8 T cells in ankylosing spondylitis. MiXCR was run by TCRdb on the 5' RACE reads, yielding one entry per CDR3 protein. The sample holds around 490,000 distinct CDR3 sequences, approximately 5.3% seen once. The sample was blood, either unsorted or a sorted T cell fraction (not recorded which). The origin of the receptors is a male donor with ankylosing spondylitis. The CDR3 runs from the conserved cysteine through the conserved F or W. The D gene is left open where the match is weak. Size tells how often a clone was seen (once, few, many) or the class of an expanded clone, and some rows leave it out.

clone size: many; J gene: TRBJ2-7; D gene: -; V gene: TRBV6-1; CDR3 protein: CASSPAGAGYEQYF; CDR3 DNA: TGTGCCAGCAGCCCGGCGGGGGCTGGGTACGAGCAGTACTTC
clone size: many; J gene: TRBJ2-1; D gene: -; V gene: TRBV20-1; CDR3 protein: CSARRAISYNEQFF; CDR3 DNA: TGCAGTGCTAGACGGGCTATCTCCTACAATGAGCAGTTCTTC
clone size: many; J gene: TRBJ1-4; D gene: -; V gene: TRBV29-1; CDR3 protein: CSVARGEKLFF; CDR3 DNA: TGCAGCGTTGCAAGGGGCGAAAAACTGTTTTTT
clone size: many; J gene: TRBJ2-7; D gene: -; V gene: TRBV29-1; CDR3 protein: CSVATGSYEQYF; CDR3 DNA: TGCAGCGTTGCGACAGGTTCCTACGAGCAGTACTTC
clone size: many; J gene: TRBJ2-1; D gene: -; V gene: TRBV29-1; CDR3 protein: CSVEDKGLEFF; CDR3 DNA: TGCAGCGTTGAAGATAAGGGCCTGGAGTTCTTC
clone size: many; J gene: TRBJ1-1; D gene: TRBD1; V gene: TRBV27; CDR3 protein: CASSLWTGGLNTEAFF; CDR3 DNA: TGTGCCAGCAGTTTATGGACAGGGGGCCTGAACACTGAAGCTTTCTTT
clone size: many; J gene: TRBJ1-5; D gene: -; V gene: TRBV5-1; CDR3 protein: CASSLGPPENQPQHF; CDR3 DNA: TGCGCCAGCAGCTTGGGACCCCCTGAGAATCAGCCCCAGCATTTT
clone size: many; J gene: TRBJ2-7; D gene: -; V gene: TRBV20-1; CDR3 protein: CSAREGVTYEQYF; CDR3 DNA: TGCAGTGCTAGAGAGGGCGTAACCTACGAGCAGTACTTC
clone size: many; J gene: TRBJ2-1; D gene: TRBD2; V gene: TRBV15; CDR3 protein: CATSTRRRLAGSEQFF; CDR3 DNA: TGTGCCACCAGCACCCGACGGAGACTAGCTGGGAGTGAGCAGTTCTTC
clone size: many; J gene: TRBJ2-7; D gene: -; V gene: TRBV27; CDR3 protein: CASKARDRTYEQYF; CDR3 DNA: TGTGCCAGCAAGGCCCGGGACCGAACCTACGAGCAGTACTTC
clone size: few; J gene: TRBJ1-4; D gene: TRBD1; V gene: TRBV20-1; CDR3 protein: CSARGTGAEKLFF; CDR3 DNA: TGCAGTGCTAGGGGGACAGGGGCGGAAAAACTGTTTTTT
clone size: many; J gene: TRBJ2-1; D gene: TRBD1; V gene: TRBV20-1; CDR3 protein: CSAREQGEQFF; CDR3 DNA: TGCAGTGCTAGAGAACAGGGGGAGCAGTTCTTC
clone size: few; J gene: TRBJ1-2; D gene: -; V gene: TRBV7-8; CDR3 protein: CASSPQRRLNYGYTF; CDR3 DNA: TGTGCCAGCAGCCCTCAGAGGAGGCTAAACTATGGCTACACCTTC
clone size: many; J gene: TRBJ1-1; D gene: TRBD1; V gene: TRBV4-2; CDR3 protein: CASSQGPDRGVYRAFF; CDR3 DNA: TGTGCCAGCAGCCAAGGCCCCGACAGGGGAGTTTATAGGGCTTTCTTT
clone size: many; J gene: TRBJ2-2; D gene: TRBD1; V gene: TRBV14; CDR3 protein: CASSQERTGWTGELFF; CDR3 DNA: TGTGCCAGCAGCCAAGAACGGACAGGGTGGACCGGGGAGCTGTTTTTT
clone size: many; J gene: TRBJ1-4; D gene: -; V gene: TRBV12-3/TRBV12-4; CDR3 protein: CASSYLREKLFF; CDR3 DNA: TGTGCCAGCAGTTATTTGCGGGAAAAACTGTTTTTT
clone size: many; J gene: TRBJ2-5; D gene: -; V gene: TRBV7-6; CDR3 protein: CASSLQNTDGGTQYF; CDR3 DNA: TGTGCCAGCAGCCTACAAAACACGGACGGGGGGACCCAGTACTTC
clone size: many; J gene: TRBJ1-1; D gene: -; V gene: TRBV20-1; CDR3 protein: CSARGSAEAFF; CDR3 DNA: TGCAGTGCTAGGGGGAGTGCTGAAGCTTTCTTT
clone size: many; J gene: TRBJ2-2; D gene: TRBD2; V gene: TRBV15; CDR3 protein: CATTQRGGSTGELFF; CDR3 DNA: TGTGCCACCACCCAGCGGGGGGGAAGCACCGGGGAGCTGTTTTTT
clone size: many; J gene: TRBJ2-3; D gene: -; V gene: TRBV7-9; CDR3 protein: CASSPGVSTDTQYF; CDR3 DNA: TGTGCCAGCAGCCCAGGGGTGAGCACAGATACGCAGTATTTT
clone size: many; J gene: TRBJ1-2; D gene: TRBD1; V gene: TRBV15; CDR3 protein: CATSSRLQGPGNYGYTF; CDR3 DNA: TGTGCCACCAGCAGCCGTTTACAGGGGCCGGGCAACTATGGCTACACCTTC
clone size: many; J gene: TRBJ1-1; D gene: -; V gene: TRBV20-1; CDR3 protein: CSARDRQGGTEAFF; CDR3 DNA: TGCAGTGCTAGAGATCGGCAGGGTGGCACTGAAGCTTTCTTT
clone size: many; J gene: TRBJ2-1; D gene: TRBD1; V gene: TRBV20-1; CDR3 protein: CSARLAGTVVGEQFF; CDR3 DNA: TGCAGTGCTAGATTGGCAGGGACAGTAGTTGGTGAGCAGTTCTTC
clone size: many; J gene: TRBJ2-3; D gene: -; V gene: TRBV20-1; CDR3 protein: CRGAREDTQYF; CDR3 DNA: TGCAGGGGGGCCCGGGAGGATACGCAGTATTTT
clone size: many; J gene: TRBJ2-7; D gene: TRBD1; V gene: TRBV12-3/TRBV12-4; CDR3 protein: CASINWDRGYEQYF; CDR3 DNA: TGTGCCAGCATCAACTGGGACAGGGGATACGAGCAGTACTTC
clone size: many; J gene: TRBJ2-7; D gene: TRBD1; V gene: TRBV10-3; CDR3 protein: CAISQTGEQQYF; CDR3 DNA: TGTGCCATCAGCCAGACAGGGGAGCAGCAGTACTTC
clone size: few; J gene: TRBJ2-2; D gene: TRBD1; V gene: TRBV6-5; CDR3 protein: CASNSNRGLGTGELFF; CDR3 DNA: TGTGCCAGCAATTCCAACAGGGGGCTGGGGACCGGGGAGCTGTTTTTT
clone size: -; J gene: TRBJ2-6; D gene: -; V gene: TRBV4-2; CDR3 protein: CASSHTVSGANVLTF; CDR3 DNA: TGTGCCAGCAGCCATACAGTCTCTGGGGCCAACGTCCTGACTTTC
clone size: many; J gene: TRBJ2-5; D gene: TRBD1; V gene: TRBV29-1; CDR3 protein: CSADTGTEETQYF; CDR3 DNA: TGCAGCGCTGATACTGGGACAGAAGAGACCCAGTACTTC
clone size: many; J gene: TRBJ2-5; D gene: -; V gene: TRBV15; CDR3 protein: CATSSPREVVETQYF; CDR3 DNA: TGTGCCACCAGCAGCCCTAGGGAGGTCGTGGAGACCCAGTACTTC
clone size: many; J gene: TRBJ2-4; D gene: -; V gene: TRBV20-1; CDR3 protein: CSARSAGRNIQYF; CDR3 DNA: TGCAGTGCCCGTAGCGCGGGCAGGAACATTCAGTACTTC
clone size: few; J gene: TRBJ2-3; D gene: TRBD2; V gene: TRBV15; CDR3 protein: CATSREGGADTQYF; CDR3 DNA: TGTGCCACCAGCAGAGAGGGGGGGGCAGATACGCAGTATTTT
clone size: many; J gene: TRBJ2-7; D gene: -; V gene: TRBV28; CDR3 protein: CASSQIQVPHPYEQYF; CDR3 DNA: TGTGCCAGCAGTCAAATACAGGTGCCACATCCCTACGAGCAGTACTTC
clone size: few; J gene: TRBJ2-1; D gene: -; V gene: TRBV14; CDR3 protein: CASSPLLTIASPWGNEQFF; CDR3 DNA: TGTGCCAGCAGCCCGCTGTTGACCATAGCGTCCCCATGGGGAAATGAGCAGTTCTTC
clone size: many; J gene: TRBJ1-5; D gene: -; V gene: TRBV27; CDR3 protein: CASKTALNSNQPQHF; CDR3 DNA: TGTGCCAGCAAGACAGCCCTGAATAGCAATCAGCCCCAGCATTTT
clone size: many; J gene: TRBJ2-1; D gene: TRBD2; V gene: TRBV7-2; CDR3 protein: CASSLVVLASYNEQFF; CDR3 DNA: TGTGCCAGCAGCTTAGTAGTACTAGCGAGCTACAATGAGCAGTTCTTC
clone size: many; J gene: TRBJ1-6; D gene: -; V gene: TRBV9; CDR3 protein: CASSGTSDSPLHF; CDR3 DNA: TGTGCCAGCTCCGGGACAAGTGATTCACCCCTCCACTTT
clone size: many; J gene: TRBJ1-3; D gene: -; V gene: TRBV7-6; CDR3 protein: CASSSGPGNTIYF; CDR3 DNA: TGTGCCAGCAGCTCGGGTCCTGGAAACACCATATATTTT
clone size: many; J gene: TRBJ2-1; D gene: TRBD2; V gene: TRBV7-9; CDR3 protein: CASSPSGGLSYNEQFF; CDR3 DNA: TGTGCCAGCAGCCCCAGCGGGGGACTCTCCTACAATGAGCAGTTCTTC
clone size: -; J gene: TRBJ2-2; D gene: -; V gene: TRBV6-1; CDR3 protein: CASSKGRGVAAGANTGELFF; CDR3 DNA: TGTGCCAGCAGTAAGGGGCGAGGAGTGGCGGCAGGGGCGAACACCGGGGAGCTGTTTTTT
clone size: many; J gene: TRBJ1-2; D gene: TRBD1; V gene: TRBV27; CDR3 protein: CASTRTGGFYGYTF; CDR3 DNA: TGTGCCAGCACCCGGACAGGGGGCTTCTATGGCTACACCTTC